One sample yielded the 4 T cell receptor beta chains listed below, sequenced in a study of identical twins. Via MiXCR, TCRdb re-called the 5' RACE reads, giving one row per CDR3 protein. The sample includes 500,000 to 600,000 distinct CDR3 sequences, less than 25% seen only once; the top ten take 0.8% to 1%. These data also formed part of another study, on T cells expressing NK-cell markers.

Sequenced sample: CD4+ T cells sorted from blood. All receptors derive from a woman in her late teens or twenties in good health.

Concerning this clonotype: An end of the junction does not agree with germline; a read error may underlie this. The V call is TRBV18, the J call TRBJ2-5; D might be TRBD1 (6 bases). The germline V gene has CDR1 KGHSH and CDR2 LQKENI. The CDR3 runs 15 residues. CDR3 in DNA: TGTGCCAGCTCACCCTTTACAGGGACCCAAGAAACCCAGTACTTC. This translates into CASSPFTGTQETQYF.

This chain uses TRBV7-2 with TRBJ2-3; TRBD2 aligns across 9 bases. CDR3 length: 13 amino acids. Germline trimming cut 3 bases from V and 5 bases from J; bases unmatched to any gene: 0. Germline V CDR1 and CDR2: SGHTA, FQGNSA. The CDR3 region has the DNA TGTGCCAGCAGCTTTAGCGGGGGAGATACGCAGTATTTT. It yields the protein CASSFSGGDTQYF.

This clonotype was observed a few times. In DNA form, the CDR3 reads TGTGCCAGCAGCCCACACGGGGACCTGGGGGCTGAAGCTTTCTTT. This translates into CASSPHGDLGAEAFF. The chain is built from TRBV9 and TRBJ1-1; a possible D gene is TRBD1 (5 bases). The CDR3 loop spans 15 amino acids. Per germline, CDR1 SGDLS and CDR2 YYNGEE. Trimming pared 4 bases from V and 6 bases from J, leaving 19 bases between.

The chain joins TRBV24-1 to TRBJ2-3; D possibly corresponds to TRBD2 (5 bases). Germline V gene sequence: CDR1 KGHDR, CDR2 SFDVKD. The CDR3 is 12 amino acids. Trimming took 7 bases from V and 3 from J, leaving 7 bases between them. The CDR3 loop reads CATSSGTDTQYF. CDR3 DNA sequence: TGTGCCACCAGCTCGGGAACAGATACGCAGTATTTT.